A selection of T cell receptor beta chains follows, all from one sample in a study of CD8+CD57+ T cells in acquired aplastic anemia. MiXCR, applied by TCRdb to the reads, yields one record per CDR3 protein. The sample gives 200,000 to 250,000 distinct CDR3 sequences, 61% of which show up once; over 25% is in the top ten. Sequenced: sorted CD4+, CD8+, or CD8+CD57+ T cells (not recorded which) from PBMCs. All receptors derive from a human donor in good health. Both conserved end residues are part of each CDR3. D genes are given only for firm matches. Size is stated for part of the rows, as once, few or many counts, or as a class when the clone is expanded.

size: NA; V: TRBV15; J: TRBJ2-1; length: 16; D: TRBD2; DNA: TGTGCCACCAGCGCATCGCTAGCGGGGGGATGGAATGAGCAGTTCTTC; CDR3: CATSASLAGGWNEQFF
size: many; V: TRBV5-6; J: TRBJ2-7; length: 14; D: NA; DNA: TGTGCCAGCAGCTTGGCCAACAGTATCTACGAGCAGTACTTC; CDR3: CASSLANSIYEQYF
size: NA; V: TRBV24-1; J: TRBJ1-5; length: 14; D: NA; DNA: TGTGCCACCAGTGATTCCCAGTGGGATCAGCCCCAGCATTTT; CDR3: CATSDSQWDQPQHF
size: NA; V: TRBV29-1; J: TRBJ2-3; length: 14; D: NA; DNA: TGCAGCGTTGGTGTGGGGAGTTCTACAGATACGCAGTATTTT; CDR3: CSVGVGSSTDTQYF
size: NA; V: TRBV10-3; J: TRBJ2-3; length: 15; D: TRBD2; DNA: TGTGCCATCAGTGAGGGGCGACTAGCAACAGATACGCAGTATTTT; CDR3: CAISEGRLATDTQYF
size: NA; V: TRBV6-2/TRBV6-3; J: TRBJ2-6; length: 15; D: NA; DNA: TGTGCCAGCAGACCCGTCGGCTCTGGGGCCAACGTCCTGACTTTC; CDR3: CASRPVGSGANVLTF
size: NA; V: TRBV7-2; J: TRBJ1-2; length: 13; D: NA; DNA: TGTGCCAGCAGCACGACTCGGGGTTATGGCTACACCTTC; CDR3: CASSTTRGYGYTF
size: NA; V: TRBV2; J: TRBJ1-1; length: 15; D: NA; DNA: TGTGCCAGCAGATTAAGATCGACAGAGAACACTGAAGCTTTCTTT; CDR3: CASRLRSTENTEAFF
size: many; V: TRBV4-1; J: TRBJ2-7; length: 15; D: NA; DNA: TGCGCCAGCAGCAACTCTCAGGGACTTTCCTACGAGCAGTACTTC; CDR3: CASSNSQGLSYEQYF
size: few; V: TRBV19; J: TRBJ2-7; length: 14; D: NA; DNA: TGTGCCAGTAGTTCGCCGGGACATACCTACGAGCAGTACTTC; CDR3: CASSSPGHTYEQYF
size: NA; V: TRBV6-4; J: TRBJ2-1; length: 19; D: TRBD2; DNA: TGTGCCAGCAGTGACTTGCAGGGGGGACTAGCGGCCTCCTACAATGAGCAGTTCTTC; CDR3: CASSDLQGGLAASYNEQFF
size: once; V: TRBV5-7; J: TRBJ1-2; length: 15; D: NA; DNA: TGTGCCAGCAGCTTGGGGGGCAAAGAGGACTATGGCTACACCTTC; CDR3: CASSLGGKEDYGYTF
size: NA; V: TRBV7-9; J: TRBJ1-1; length: 14; D: NA; DNA: TGTGCCAGCAGCTTTCCCCCCGGGACGTTTGAAGCTTTCTTT; CDR3: CASSFPPGTFEAFF
size: NA; V: TRBV27; J: TRBJ1-1; length: 13; D: NA; DNA: TGTGCCAGCAGTTTAACACGGGGCACTGAAGCTTTCTTT; CDR3: CASSLTRGTEAFF
size: NA; V: TRBV7-2; J: TRBJ1-2; length: 15; D: NA; DNA: TGTGCCAGCAGCTTCCGACCAGACCCCAGTACAGCCTACACCTTC; CDR3: CASSFRPDPSTAYTF
size: few; V: TRBV10-3; J: TRBJ1-2; length: 12; D: TRBD1; DNA: TGTGCCATCAGTTCAGGGGGCCACGGCTACACCTTC; CDR3: CAISSGGHGYTF
size: few; V: TRBV12-3/TRBV12-4; J: TRBJ1-2; length: 13; D: NA; DNA: TGTGCCAGCAGTGAACTAAGGGCGCGGGGCTACACCTTC; CDR3: CASSELRARGYTF
size: many; V: TRBV7-2; J: TRBJ2-1; length: 15; D: NA; DNA: TGTGCCAGCAGCATGTTGGGGGGCTTTAACAATGAGCAGTTCTTC; CDR3: CASSMLGGFNNEQFF
size: NA; V: TRBV20-1; J: TRBJ1-1; length: 14; D: TRBD1; DNA: TGCAGTGCTAGGGCCAGGGGGCGAGGAACTGAAGCTTTCTTT; CDR3: CSARARGRGTEAFF
size: many; V: TRBV9; J: TRBJ2-3; length: 18; D: TRBD2; DNA: TGTGCCAGCAGCGTAGGGCGCTTGGGCGGGAGAAAAGCAGATACGCAGTATTTT; CDR3: CASSVGRLGGRKADTQYF
size: NA; V: TRBV7-2; J: TRBJ1-1; length: 14; D: NA; DNA: TGTGCCAGCAGCTTAGTGATCCCGAACACTGAAGCTTTCTTT; CDR3: CASSLVIPNTEAFF
size: NA; V: TRBV15; J: TRBJ2-5; length: 14; D: TRBD1; DNA: TGTGCCACCAGCAATCGACAGGGACAAGAGACCCAGTACTTC; CDR3: CATSNRQGQETQYF